This is a list of T cell receptor beta chains from one sample in a study of CD8+ T cells in alopecia areata. The table came from immunoSEQ multiplex PCR; TCRdb's copy has only in-frame clones and leaves some out. The sample lists about 120,000 clones; less than 70% were seen once. Input material: CD4+ T cells sorted from blood. The origin of the receptors is a human donor in good health. The CDR3 runs from the conserved cysteine through the conserved F or W. The D gene is left open where the match is weak. Rows may omit the clone size; those that give it use once, few, many or a size class.

>TRBJ2-5|once|TRBV18|TRBD1
TGTGCCAGCTCACCGTTGACAGGGGGGGTACAAGAGACCCAGTACTTC
CASSPLTGGVQETQYF
>TRBJ2-1|.|TRBV10-3|.
TGTGCCATCAGTGAGGTCAATGAGCAGTTCTTC
CAISEVNEQFF
>TRBJ2-7|.|TRBV5-1|.
TGCGCCAGCAGCTTGGACGGGGGACAAGTCTACGAGCAGTACTTC
CASSLDGGQVYEQYF
>TRBJ2-1|.|TRBV30|.
TGTGCCTGGAGCGGGCCGGCCGGCAGGCAGTTCTTC
CAWSGPAGRQFF
>TRBJ2-5|few|TRBV29-1|.
TGCAGCGTTGAATCGGACTGGGAAGGGGGGACCCAGTACTTC
CSVESDWEGGTQYF
>TRBJ2-5|.|TRBV18|.
TGTGCCAGCTCACTGGGACTCCAAGAGACCCAGTACTTC
CASSLGLQETQYF
>TRBJ1-1|.|TRBV29-1|.
TGCAGCGTTGCGGCAGGGAACACTGAAGCTTTCTTT
CSVAAGNTEAFF
>TRBJ2-5|.|TRBV29-1|.
TGCAGCTCCGAGGGGTTAGCGAGTGGGACCCAGTACTTC
CSSEGLASGTQYF
>TRBJ2-1|.|TRBV5-6|.
TGTGCCAGCAGCCGCAATGGACTCATCTACAATGAGCAGTTCTTC
CASSRNGLIYNEQFF
>TRBJ1-1|once|TRBV30|.
TGTGCCTGGGGGGGTCGAATGAACACTGAAGCTTTCTTT
CAWGGRMNTEAFF
>TRBJ2-5|.|TRBV29-1|.
TGCAGCGTTGGGGACGAGACCCAGTACTTC
CSVGDETQYF
>TRBJ1-1|.|TRBV7-9|TRBD1
TGTGCCAGCAGCTCCGCGACAGGGTTTAACACTGAAGCTTTCTTT
CASSSATGFNTEAFF
>TRBJ1-5|few|TRBV2|TRBD1
TGTGCCAGCAGCCTTCAGACAGGGTCGCCCCAGCATTTT
CASSLQTGSPQHF
>TRBJ2-1|.|TRBV20-1|.
TGCAGTGCTAGAGATGACGAAGAGCAGTTCTTC
CSARDDEEQFF
>TRBJ1-5|.|TRBV5-6|.
TGTGCCAGCAGCTGGGGTAGCCAGCCCCAGCATTTT
CASSWGSQPQHF
>TRBJ2-5|.|TRBV23-1|.
TGCGCCAGCAGTCAATCGGGCACAGTACAAGAGACCCAGTACTTC
CASSQSGTVQETQYF
>TRBJ2-7|.|TRBV27|TRBD1
TGTGCCAGCAGTTCCTCCGGGACAGGACTTTACGAGCAGTACTTC
CASSSSGTGLYEQYF
>TRBJ2-3|few|TRBV5-4|.
TGTGCCAGCAGCTATTACAGGGATCCCACAGATACGCAGTATTTT
CASSYYRDPTDTQYF
>TRBJ1-1|.|TRBV6-1|TRBD1
TGTGCCAGCAGGGACAGGGGTAAGCTGAACACTGAAGCTTTCTTT
CASRDRGKLNTEAFF
>TRBJ2-2|.|TRBV30|.
TGTGCCTGGAGCCGGACCGGGGAGCTGTTTTTT
CAWSRTGELFF
>TRBJ1-3|few|TRBV5-1|.
TGCGCCAGCAGCTTAGGCTACAGGGCCTCTGGAAACACCATATATTTT
CASSLGYRASGNTIYF
>TRBJ1-1|.|TRBV29-1|.
TGCAGCGTTAAACAGGTTCTGAACACTGAAGCTTTCTTT
CSVKQVLNTEAFF
>TRBJ2-1|.|TRBV6-6|TRBD2
TGTGCCAGCAGTCTAACTAGCGGGGGTACCAATGAGCAGTTCTTC
CASSLTSGGTNEQFF
>TRBJ1-6|.|TRBV2|TRBD1
TGTGCCAGCAGTGAGACAGGGGTTTCACCCCTCCACTTT
CASSETGVSPLHF
>TRBJ1-5|.|TRBV4-1|TRBD1
TGCGCCAGCAGCCAAGGCACAGGGGGCATGCAGCCCCAGCATTTT
CASSQGTGGMQPQHF
>TRBJ2-1|.|TRBV29-1|TRBD1
TGCAGCGTTGTCCGGACAGGGCGGACAAAGGAGCAGTTCTTC
CSVVRTGRTKEQFF
>TRBJ1-5|.|TRBV30|TRBD1
TGTGCCTGGGGAGGACAGGGATATCAGCCCCAGCATTTT
CAWGGQGYQPQHF
>TRBJ1-5|.|TRBV4-1|.
TGCGCCAGCAGCCAAGAGAGGGGTTTCAATCAGCCCCAGCATTTT
CASSQERGFNQPQHF
>TRBJ1-1|few|TRBV7-9|.
TGTGCCAGCAACCCCCCCGTGTACACTGAAGCTTTCTTT
CASNPPVYTEAFF
>TRBJ1-1|few|TRBV2|.
TGTGCCAGTAATACGAGGGTTGAAGCTTTCTTT
CASNTRVEAFF
>TRBJ1-1|.|TRBV5-6|.
TGTGCCAGCAGCTTGGGGCGGACTGAAGCTTTCTTT
CASSLGRTEAFF
>TRBJ2-7|.|TRBV29-1|.
TGCAGCGCCGAGGGGTTCTACGAGCAGTACTTC
CSAEGFYEQYF
>TRBJ1-2|.|TRBV2|TRBD1
TGTGCCAGCAGCAATACCGACAGGGACATCTATGGCTACACCTTC
CASSNTDRDIYGYTF
>TRBJ2-7|.|TRBV5-4|.
TGTGCCAGCAGCTCACCGACACGGGACATCCCCTACGAGCAGTACTTC
CASSSPTRDIPYEQYF
>TRBJ2-3|once|TRBV4-1|.
TGCGCCAGCAGCCAACTCCCCCGGCGATCCACAGATACGCAGTATTTT
CASSQLPRRSTDTQYF
>TRBJ1-5|.|TRBV30|.
TGTGCCTGGAGTAGCCAGACCAATCAGCCCCAGCATTTT
CAWSSQTNQPQHF
>TRBJ2-3|.|TRBV2|TRBD2
TGTGCCAGCAGTGGGGCTAGCGGGGATGGCACAGATACGCAGTATTTT
CASSGASGDGTDTQYF
>TRBJ2-1|few|TRBV29-1|TRBD1
TGCAGCGTACTACGACAGGGCACTGAGCAGTTCTTC
CSVLRQGTEQFF
>TRBJ2-5|.|TRBV5-4|TRBD2
TGTGCCAGCAGCATTGGGACTAGCGGACAAGAGACCCAGTACTTC
CASSIGTSGQETQYF
>TRBJ2-2|.|TRBV5-1|.
TGCGCCAGCAGCTTGGAAGGAGGCGGGGAGCTGTTTTTT
CASSLEGGGELFF